The rows below give T cell receptor beta chains drawn from one sample of a study of shared T cell receptors in the human thymus. TCRdb's copy holds only in-frame clones and misses some; the assay was immunoSEQ multiplex PCR. Altogether about 380,000 clones are present, around 95% being singletons, with the ten largest covering roughly 0.02%. The specimen sequenced was thymocytes. Every receptor here comes from a human donor. Both conserved end residues are part of each CDR3. Fields, in order: clone size, CDR3 length, D gene, J gene, V gene, CDR3 DNA, CDR3 protein. The D gene is left open where the match is weak. The size entry is marked missing in some rows and otherwise reads once, few, many or a size class.

>NA|22|NA|TRBJ2-1|TRBV14
TGTGCCAGCAGCCAAGTCAACCGGACAGTTAGGGTTAAGGGGACCCATTACAATGAGCAGTTCTTC
CASSQVNRTVRVKGTHYNEQFF
>NA|12|NA|TRBJ2-5|TRBV9
TGTGCCAGCAGCGTAGATAGAGAGACCCAGTACTTC
CASSVDRETQYF
>NA|16|TRBD2|TRBJ2-1|TRBV23-1
TGCGCCAGCAGTCAATCGAGCGGGAGTTGGTTCAATGAGCAGTTCTTC
CASSQSSGSWFNEQFF
>once|14|TRBD1|TRBJ1-2|TRBV5-1
TGCGCCAGCAGCTCCCCGGGACAGGGCTTGCGCTACACCTTC
CASSSPGQGLRYTF
>few|14|NA|TRBJ1-4|TRBV7-9
TGTGCCAGCAGCCACCCAGGATATAATGAAAAACTGTTTTTT
CASSHPGYNEKLFF
>NA|15|TRBD1|TRBJ2-1|TRBV13
TGTGCCAGCAGCCAAAGGACAGGGGGCACGGATGAGCAGTTCTTC
CASSQRTGGTDEQFF
>NA|16|NA|TRBJ1-4|TRBV15
TGTGCCACCAGCAATAAGGGACTGAACACTAATGAAAAACTGTTTTTT
CATSNKGLNTNEKLFF
>NA|14|NA|TRBJ2-7|TRBV6-5
TGTGCCAGCAGTCCGGGTCTTCACTCCTACGAGCAGTACTTC
CASSPGLHSYEQYF
>NA|13|NA|TRBJ2-2|TRBV6-5
TGTGCCAGCAGTCTCATTATATCCGGGGAGCTGTTTTTT
CASSLIISGELFF
>NA|15|TRBD1|TRBJ1-5|TRBV11-2
TGTGCCAGCAGCGTCGACAGGGGACTCAATCAGCCCCAGCATTTT
CASSVDRGLNQPQHF
>NA|13|TRBD1|TRBJ2-7|TRBV28
TGTGCCAGCAGTGACAGGGGAAGTGGCGAGCAGTACTTC
CASSDRGSGEQYF
>NA|15|NA|TRBJ1-5|TRBV4-3
TGCGCCAGCAGCCGCCACCTCGGCGATCGGCAGCCCCAGCATTTT
CASSRHLGDRQPQHF
>NA|18|TRBD1|TRBJ1-1|TRBV9
TGTGCCAGCAGCCCCCGACAGGGAGACTTACGTATGAACACTGAAGCTTTCTTT
CASSPRQGDLRMNTEAFF
>NA|15|TRBD1|TRBJ2-7|TRBV10-3
TGTGCCATCAGTGAAGGGCAGGGGGTGGCCTACGAGCAGTACTTC
CAISEGQGVAYEQYF
>NA|15|NA|TRBJ2-1|TRBV28
TGTGCCAGCAGTTTAACAGCCAACAGGGTATATGAGCAGTTCTTC
CASSLTANRVYEQFF
>NA|17|NA|TRBJ1-2|TRBV2
TGTGCCAGCAGTGAACGGGAACGGGCCGGGACTAACTATGGCTACACCTTC
CASSERERAGTNYGYTF
>NA|10|NA|TRBJ2-7|TRBV20-1
TGCAGTGCCCTGGGGTGCGAGCAGTACTTC
CSALGCEQYF
>NA|15|TRBD2|TRBJ2-1|TRBV7-2
TGTGCCAGCAGCCACAACGGGGGGTCCTACAATGAGCAGTTCTTC
CASSHNGGSYNEQFF
>NA|17|NA|TRBJ2-1|TRBV7-2
TGTGCCAGCAGCCCTGTTGAGGGTACAGGGCCTTACAATGAGCAGTTCTTC
CASSPVEGTGPYNEQFF
>NA|15|TRBD2|TRBJ2-1|TRBV7-3
TGTGCCAGCAGCTCAGGCAGCGGGAGGGCCTATGAGCAGTTCTTC
CASSSGSGRAYEQFF
>NA|14|NA|TRBJ2-1|TRBV5-5
TGTGCCAGCAGCTCCACAGGGCCCTACAATGAGCAGTTCTTC
CASSSTGPYNEQFF
>once|18|NA|TRBJ1-2|TRBV5-6
TGTGCCAGCAGCTCAGGTGGGCGATACGAGAGATCTAACTATGGCTACACCTTC
CASSSGGRYERSNYGYTF
>NA|14|NA|TRBJ2-1|TRBV4-3
TGCGCCAGCAGCCAAGATCGGTCGTTCAATGAGCAGTTCTTC
CASSQDRSFNEQFF